The 13 T cell receptor beta chains reported below all come from one sample, sequenced in a study of blood T cell repertoires in COVID-19. Data came from immunoSEQ multiplex PCR; TCRdb stores just in-frame clones and leaves some out. The sample includes 64,000 or so clones, 82% of them seen just once. Sequencing used peripheral blood. All receptors derive from a human donor in a cohort sampled during active COVID-19.

V is TRBV6-5 and J is TRBJ2-7; perhaps TRBD1 as D (5 bases). Trimming shortened V by 0 bases and J by 0 bases, and 12 bases separated the two germline ends. The length of the CDR3 is 16 residues. The germline gives CDR1 MNHEY, CDR2 SVGAGI. CDR3 amino acids: CASSYSGRHISYEQYF. For the CDR3, the DNA is TGTGCCAGCAGTTACTCGGGGCGGCACATCTCCTACGAGCAGTACTTC.

The chain recombines TRBV6-5 with TRBJ2-2; maybe TRBD1 (5 bases). CDR1 and CDR2 from the germline V gene are MNHEY and SVGAGI. Deletions cut 5 bases from V and 1 base from J, with 11 bases between. There are 15 residues in the CDR3. The CDR3 region is CASSRVQGNTGELFF. DNA of the CDR3: TGTGCCAGCAGTCGAGTGCAGGGGAACACCGGGGAGCTGTTTTTT.

This clone was detected a few times. This chain joins TRBV5-4 and TRBJ1-6; D is unresolved. Trimming removed 4 bases at V and 7 bases at J, with 9 bases between. Germline-derived CDR1 and CDR2 are SGHNT and YYREEE (reference sequence). This CDR3 has 13 amino acids. CDR3 residues: CASSLGWNSPLHF. The CDR3 coding sequence is TGTGCCAGCAGCCTCGGGTGGAATTCACCCCTCCACTTT.

The sample holds one count of this clone. An end of the junction differs from the germline gene, which may be a read error. The chain has TRBV30 and TRBJ2-1, with TRBD2 identical over 10 bases. This CDR3 comprises 13 residues. Germline loops: CDR1 GTSNPN, CDR2 SVGIG (reference sequence). The CDR3 DNA reads as TGTGCCCATACTAGCGGGGTACTGCCGCAAACGCTCTTC. Its protein product is CAHTSGVLPQTLF.

The rearrangement uses TRBV4-1 and TRBJ1-6; 8 bases align to TRBD1. There are 15 residues in the CDR3. After removal of 1 base from V and 11 bases from J, the junction contained 7 bases not matched to a gene. Germline CDR1 reads MGHRA; CDR2 reads YSYEKL. The chain's CDR3 is CASSQGQGPSPPLHF. The CDR3 coding sequence is TGCGCCAGCAGCCAAGGACAGGGGCCGAGTCCACCCCTCCACTTT.

This clone was recorded once. The chain employs TRBV5-1 and TRBJ2-3; weak D call: TRBD2 (6 bases). This CDR3 comprises 14 residues. Germline V gene lookup returns CDR1 SGHRS and CDR2 YFSETQ. Trimming shortened V by 6 bases and J by 3 bases, and 14 bases separated the two germline ends. CDR3 DNA: TGCGCCAGCACCCTGACCGGGGGTACAGATACGCAGTATTTT. Its protein is CASTLTGGTDTQYF.

Notes on this clone: At the DNA level, this CDR3 is encoded by other sequences in the same sample as well. V usage is TRBV13 and J usage is TRBJ2-3; TRBD2 matches 12 bases. The germline V gene has CDR1 PRHDT and CDR2 FYEKMQ (reference sequence). Trimming removed 0 bases from V and 0 bases from J; junction bases left unmatched: 1. The CDR3 is made up of 17 amino acids. The CDR3 protein is CASSLGLAGGSTDTQYF. The DNA of the CDR3 is TGTGCCAGCAGCTTAGGACTAGCGGGGGGTAGCACAGATACGCAGTATTTT.

The gene calls are TRBV14 and TRBJ1-1; D call uncertain. The germline gives CDR1 SGHDN, CDR2 FVKESK. V gave up 5 bases and J gave up 3 bases, with 7 bases separating them. The length of the CDR3 is 12 residues. This chain's CDR3 is CASSVIDTEAFF. The CDR3 DNA is TGTGCCAGCAGCGTTATTGACACTGAAGCTTTCTTT.

This clone was detected only once. The rearrangement uses TRBV7-9 and TRBJ2-1; 7 nucleotides line up with TRBD1. Germline CDR1 reads SEHNR; CDR2 reads FQNEAQ (reference sequence). V shed 1 base and J 1 base; nucleotides not matched to a gene: 7. The CDR3 runs to 17 residues. DNA of the CDR3: TGTGCCAGCAGCTTAGGGTCAGGGGGTTGGTCCTACAATGAGCAGTTCTTC. Its translation: CASSLGSGGWSYNEQFF.

The genes are TRBV12-3 or TRBV12-4 and TRBJ1-1, with D unresolved. The V end was cut by 0 bases, the J end by 3 bases, with 5 bases between. There are 13 residues in the CDR3. The CDR3 nucleotides are TGTGCCAGCAGTTTAGCCTACGACACTGAAGCTTTCTTT. Its protein product is CASSLAYDTEAFF.

This rearrangement joins TRBV29-1 to TRBJ1-1; no firm D call. Trimming cost V 7 bases and J 0 bases, with 12 bases left between them. This CDR3 contains 13 residues. Germline loops: CDR1 SQVTM, CDR2 ANQGSEA. The CDR3 here is CSGLVRMNTEAFF. The CDR3 bases are TGCAGCGGACTTGTGCGGATGAACACTGAAGCTTTCTTT.

This chain links TRBV28 with TRBJ1-2; D not resolved. The V and J ends lost 3 bases and 4 bases respectively, with 12 bases between them. This CDR3 contains 14 residues. The germline V gene encodes CDR1 MDHEN and CDR2 SYDVKM. Written as DNA, the CDR3 is TGTGCCAGCAGTTTGGGCCACGGCACCTATGGCTACACCTTC. Translating gives CASSLGHGTYGYTF.

V usage is TRBV3-1 (or the pseudogene TRBV3-2) and J usage is TRBJ1-5; D is unresolved. The CDR3 length is 15 residues. V was clipped by 3 bases and J by 7 bases, with 16 bases between them. The germline V gene encodes CDR1 LGHDT and CDR2 YNNKEL (reference sequence). CDR3 region: CASSQQAFGGQPQHF. The CDR3 DNA follows: TGTGCCAGCAGCCAGCAGGCCTTCGGTGGCCAGCCCCAGCATTTT.